These 21 T cell receptor beta chains were all obtained from the same sample, sequenced in a study of beta chain features in type 1 diabetes. Expressed TCRB transcripts were sequenced after all isolated RNA was converted to cDNA. Clones were sequenced by immunoSEQ multiplex PCR, and TCRdb holds only the in-frame ones, with some missing. This sample yields about 290,000 clones, of which approximately 8.1% are seen a single time; approximately 1% belongs to the top ten. Sequencing input: central memory CD4+ T cells from blood. The receptor source for this set is a young woman in good health.

The table lists this clone with a few counts. This chain connects TRBV5-4 to TRBJ1-1; D might be TRBD1 (5 bases). CDR3 size: 14 residues. Looked up from germline, CDR1 is SGHNT and CDR2 is YYREEE (reference sequence). Trimming left V 10 bases short and J 3 bases short, with 19 bases between. The CDR3 spells CAQGHESGDTEAFF. The CDR3 nucleotides read TGTGCCCAAGGACACGAATCGGGAGACACTGAAGCTTTCTTT.

The chain recombines TRBV30 with TRBJ1-3; tentative D call: TRBD1 (6 bases). V gave up 4 bases and J gave up 4 bases, with 8 bases separating them. The CDR3 contains 12 residues. The V gene's germline CDR1 is GTSNPN and CDR2 SVGIG (reference sequence). CDR3 loop: CAWNGGGNTIYF. CDR3 DNA sequence: TGTGCCTGGAATGGGGGCGGAAACACCATATATTTT.

This clone occurred a few times. The junction does not match germline at one end; this may be a read error. The chain employs TRBV7-2 and TRBJ2-1, with TRBD2 matching 10 bases. The CDR3 has 14 residues. From germline, CDR1 is SGHTA and CDR2 FQGNSA. In DNA form, the CDR3 reads TGCGCCAGCAGCCATACTAGCGGGATTAATGAGCAGTTCTTC. Translated: CASSHTSGINEQFF.

This clone showed up just a few times. The chain has TRBV5-4 and TRBJ2-3; TRBD2 aligns across 12 bases. Trimming cost V 3 bases and J 5 bases; bases outside gene matches: 7. The CDR3 covers 16 residues. The germline V gene encodes CDR1 SGHNT and CDR2 YYREEE (reference sequence). The CDR3 region has the DNA TGTGCCAGCAGCTCCCGGACTAGCGGGAAGGTAGATACGCAGTATTTT. Its translation: CASSSRTSGKVDTQYF.

The chain is built from TRBV7-2 and TRBJ2-3; tentative D call: TRBD2 (6 bases). The CDR3 is 14 amino acids. CDR1 SGHTA and CDR2 FQGNSA come from the germline V gene. V was shortened by 3 bases and J by 2 bases, with 9 bases between the two germline ends. The CDR3, as DNA: TGTGCCAGCAGCTTTTCGCGGGACACAGATACGCAGTATTTT. Its protein is CASSFSRDTDTQYF.

The chain uses TRBV2 and TRBJ1-4; 8 bases align to TRBD1. CDR1 SNHLY and CDR2 FYNNEI come from the germline V gene. The CDR3 is 14 residues long. The trim removed 7 bases at V and 8 bases at J, leaving 9 bases unmatched. For the CDR3, the DNA is TGTGCCAGCATGAGGACAGGGTTTCGAGAAAAACTGTTTTTT. This codes for CASMRTGFREKLFF.

The V and J genes are TRBV7-2 and TRBJ1-2; no reliable D call. Trimming took off 5 bases at V and 8 bases at J, with 27 bases between the two ends. Germline V CDR1 and CDR2: SGHTA, FQGNSA. The CDR3 totals 17 residues. In nucleotides, the CDR3 is TGTGCCAGCAGCCTGAGGATAGGGCGCGTCCTTTCATCCGGCTACACCTTC. This gives the protein CASSLRIGRVLSSGYTF. Full variable domain (rest looked up from reference TRBV7-2 and TRBJ1-2): GAGVSQSPSNKVTEKGKDVELRCDPISGHTALYWYRQSLGQGLEFLIYFQGNSAPDKSGLPSDRFSAERTGGSVSTLTIQRTQQEDSAVYLCASSLRIGRVLSSGYTFGSGTRLTVV.

The rearrangement links TRBV18 to TRBJ2-3; no reliable D call. Germline V gene sequence: CDR1 KGHSH, CDR2 LQKENI. V was cut by 2 bases and J by 2 bases, with 11 bases left in between. This CDR3 spans 15 amino acids. For the CDR3, the DNA is TGTGCCAGCTCACCAGGGTTCAGGAACACAGATACGCAGTATTTT. Translated, it gives CASSPGFRNTDTQYF.

This clone appeared a few times. The rearrangement uses TRBV5-1 and TRBJ2-3; 8 bases line up with TRBD2. The CDR3 totals 16 residues. From germline, CDR1 is SGHRS and CDR2 YFSETQ. The ends lost 3 bases at V and 4 bases at J; junction bases unmatched: 10. The CDR3 loop is CASSSISGSVADTQYF. CDR3 DNA: TGCGCCAGCAGCTCGATAAGCGGGAGCGTCGCAGATACGCAGTATTTT.

This clone was seen a handful of times. The J gene is TRBJ2-2, the V gene TRBV6-5; TRBD2 might be the D (6 bases). Per the germline V gene, CDR1 is MNHEY and CDR2 is SVGAGI. The V gene lost 5 bases and the J gene lost 8 bases, with 6 bases spanning the gap. This CDR3 has 11 residues. The CDR3 region is CASSRGGELFF. The CDR3 nucleotides read TGTGCCAGCAGTCGGGGGGGGGAGCTGTTTTTT.

This clone was observed a few times. CDR3 region: CASSQPRGTQYF. DNA for the CDR3: TGTGCCAGCAGCCAGCCCCGAGGGACCCAGTACTTC. The chain joins TRBV5-6 to TRBJ2-5; no reliable D call. This CDR3 has 12 residues. The V gene's germline CDR1 is SGHDT and CDR2 YYEEEE. V dropped 4 bases and J dropped 7 bases, with 11 bases sitting between them.

The rearrangement uses TRBV7-8 and TRBJ1-4, with D possibly matching TRBD1 (5 bases). Germline V gene sequence: CDR1 SGHVS, CDR2 FQNEAQ. The CDR3 extends over 14 amino acids. Trimming shortened V by 1 base and J by 8 bases, and 11 bases separated the two germline ends. CDR3: CASSLEGVREKLFF. CDR3 nucleotide sequence: TGTGCCAGCAGCTTAGAAGGGGTACGGGAAAAACTGTTTTTT.

The CDR3 DNA follows: TGTGCCAGCAGGGGATCGGGAAACACCATATATTTT. This gives the protein CASRGSGNTIYF. This chain uses TRBV27 with TRBJ1-3; no firm D call. Trimming stripped 6 bases from V and 4 bases from J, with 7 bases between. The V gene's germline CDR1 is MNHEY and CDR2 SMNVEV (reference sequence). This CDR3 region has 12 residues.

This rearrangement joins TRBV5-8 to TRBJ2-6; D not certain. V was cut by 1 base and J by 4 bases, with 9 bases left in between. The CDR3 is 15 amino acids. The germline V gene encodes CDR1 SGHTS and CDR2 YDEGEE. CDR3: CASSLLWTGANVLTF. The DNA of the CDR3 is TGTGCCAGCAGCTTGTTGTGGACCGGGGCCAACGTCCTGACTTTC.

The J gene is TRBJ2-3, the V gene TRBV20-1; the D is unclear. CDR3 length equals 11 residues. Germline CDR1 and CDR2: DFQATT and SNEGSKA (reference sequence). Trimming removed 8 bases from V and 3 bases from J, with 9 bases in between. CDR3 in amino acids: CSTGATDTQYF. The DNA of the CDR3 is TGCAGTACGGGTGCTACAGATACGCAGTATTTT.

This clone was counted only a few times. The chain employs TRBV9 and TRBJ2-1; 12 positions match TRBD2. Trimming took 0 bases from V and 8 from J; bases not matched to a gene: 3. The CDR3 spans 15 residues. From germline, CDR1 is SGDLS and CDR2 YYNGEE. CDR3 nucleotides: TGTGCCAGCAGCGTAGTGGGACTAGCGGGCTATGAGCAGTTCTTC. This codes for CASSVVGLAGYEQFF.

This clone has more than one count but fewer than ten. J is TRBJ2-1 and V is TRBV7-2; 9 nucleotides align to TRBD2. This CDR3 spans 15 amino acids. J gave up 4 bases and V 3 bases, and 4 bases lay outside the gene matches. The germline gives CDR1 SGHTA, CDR2 FQGNSA. The CDR3 DNA reads TGTGCCAGCAGCTTTAGCGGGGGTCTGTACAATGAGCAGTTCTTC. Its translation is CASSFSGGLYNEQFF.

The V gene is TRBV6-1, the J gene TRBJ2-2, with TRBD1 matching 7 bases. CDR1 MNHNS and CDR2 SASEGT come from the germline V gene. This CDR3 has 15 amino acids. J gave up 0 bases and V 8 bases, and 6 bases lay outside the gene matches. The CDR3 protein is CASVPGQTNTGELFF. The DNA of the CDR3 is TGTGCCAGCGTTCCGGGACAGACGAACACCGGGGAGCTGTTTTTT.

The chain recombines TRBV7-9 with TRBJ2-2; D remains ambiguous. The CDR3 has 15 amino acids. Trimming pared 5 bases from V and 6 bases from J, leaving 16 bases between. Germline V gene data show CDR1 as SEHNR and CDR2 as FQNEAQ (reference sequence). The DNA of the CDR3 is TGTGCCAGCAGCCCTAACCTCCTTAGGTCCGGGGAGCTGTTTTTT. It translates to CASSPNLLRSGELFF.

The genes are TRBV19 and TRBJ2-3; 7 nucleotides match TRBD2. Germline V gene data show CDR1 as LNHDA and CDR2 as SQIVND (reference sequence). V trimming: 10 bases; J trimming: 5 bases; junction bases outside the gene matches: 9. The CDR3 totals 13 residues. The CDR3 coding sequence is TGTGCCACTAGCGGCCCGGGGAGAGATACGCAGTATTTT. As protein: CATSGPGRDTQYF.

In its sample, this clone was seen many times. The genes are TRBV5-4 and TRBJ2-2, with TRBD1 as a possible D gene (5 bases). The CDR3 is made up of 17 amino acids. Trimming stripped 4 bases from V and 2 bases from J, with 18 bases between. Germline V gene sequence: CDR1 SGHNT, CDR2 YYREEE (reference sequence). CDR3 sequence reads: CASSRDLQGFNTGELFF. The CDR3 DNA is TGTGCCAGCAGCCGAGACCTCCAGGGATTCAACACCGGGGAGCTGTTTTTT.